The following is a T cell receptor (beta chain) sequence with its context. Its antigen remains unidentified. The input lacks base qualities; no much larger clone sits a single base away. The record originates from a study of blood T cells in healthy people across ages (dated by TCRdb to the mid-2010s). Notes on the research overall: In model experiments, template switching captured roughly one uniquely barcoded TCR beta cDNA molecule for every two T cells. The study measured age-related changes in TCR beta repertoire diversity using deep sequencing normalized with unique cDNA molecular identifiers. The donors were divided into four age groups: young (average around 17 years), middle-aged (roughly 42), aged (about 60) and long-lived (about 90). The study analyzed two additional independent replicas of 1 million unique cDNA reads from the same blood draw for two donors, one aged 18 to 29 and one aged 80 or older.

The junction shows trimming of 3 bases on V and 6 bases on J, plus 12 bases between the germline ends. The CDR3 covers 14 residues, taking in both the cysteine and the phenylalanine. Kept here is only the CDR3 DNA, which spans 42 bases and is read in frame from base 1. CDR1 and CDR2 are read off the germline V gene as SNHLY and FYNNEI. Library generation was performed with 5' RACE. Sequenced using an Illumina HiSeq 2500. A second PCR of 7 to 11 cycles was performed with a sample-barcoded 5' primer and a J-beta primer mix. A unique molecular identifier was introduced onto each TCR beta cDNA molecule by a template-switch 5' adaptor carrying 12 random nucleotides. Each sample yielded at least 2.5 million CDR3-containing paired-end reads. First-strand cDNA was synthesized from all RNA with the Mint cDNA synthesis kit, primed by a TRBC-specific oligonucleotide. All cDNA was treated with uracil-DNA glycosylase and then went through a first 18-cycle PCR with the universal primers M1SS and BC2_uni_R. Under the source paper's analysis protocol: Each sample was normalized by randomly selecting 1 million high-quality reads, each carrying a distinct molecular identifier. Reads sharing molecular identifiers were discarded rather than binned into consensus sequences. CDR3 identification, clonotype clustering and error correction used MiTCR with a Q25 quality threshold and the strictest error-elimination algorithm. A nonparametric unseen species model with Euler transformation was used to estimate a lower bound on total TCR beta diversity. TCRdb ran its own pipeline on the public reads, namely fastp trimming at Q25 and MiXCR clone calling, and kept in-frame beta chains. Rows are unified per CDR3 protein, each entry keeping the most common DNA and genes. The V and J calls shown here were made by TCRdb, not taken from the authors' results. In all, the sample holds roughly 1 million distinct CDR3 sequences, and almost 25% of those were seen once. Jointly, the top ten make up less than 0.75% of the sample.

General study outcomes and caveats: As age increased, observed TCR beta diversity per million T cells dropped in a roughly linear way, and a significant reduction was already evident by age about 36. The percentage of naive T cells measured by flow cytometry correlated strongly with observed TCR beta diversity. Compared with the aged group, more naive CD4+ T cells, fewer expanded clones and increased TCR diversity were shown by the long-lived group, suggesting age selection. Because donor CMV infection status was unknown, age-related changes in expanded clonotypes were potentially confounded. Estimates of total diversity based on one million sequenced T cells were regarded as lower bounds and as underestimates. Since profiling was done on bulk unsorted PBMCs, naive and antigen-experienced compartments could not be conclusively compared.

The roughly 42 donors, aged about 6 to 95 years, were systemically healthy Caucasian individuals from Russia. Each donor gave roughly 11 milliliters of peripheral blood, drawn into EDTA-treated Vacutainer tubes. Ficoll-Paque density-gradient centrifugation was used to isolate PBMCs, with at least 6 million per sample. Trizol reagent was used to extract total RNA from the PBMCs, yielding at least 6 micrograms per sample. The percentages of naive CD45RAhigh/CD27high T cells were determined by flow cytometry on a PBMC aliquot from every donor. A further study also used this sample, focusing on T cells of mothers and their children. As described in the second report: Donors were nine systemically healthy Caucasian individuals: three mothers and their six children. cDNA synthesis used all of the extracted RNA, with 1.5 ug of RNA in each 15 ul reaction. In the second PCR, the M1S primer added sample barcodes and 2-4 random nucleotides. Each mother yielded over 10 million TCR beta CDR3 reads and each child about 3 million reads. Thymic selection shapes the output of TCR recombination in a similar way in related and unrelated pairs, and inherited differences have a minor effect. Normalized repertoire overlap was always found to be slightly, but never significantly, higher in related mother-child pairs than in unrelated mother-child pairs. With a sensitivity of approximately 100 clones per million clonotypes, no persistent microchimeric T cell clones were detected. Deep NGS was used in the study to compare the TCR beta repertoires of mothers and children and to look for features that separate related mother-child pairs from unrelated individuals. The mean age was about 40 +/- 4 years for the mothers and about 10 +/- 4 years for the children. After adapter ligation with NEBNext reagents, the libraries were sequenced on Illumina HiSeq 2000 with 100+100 nt paired-end reads. To prevent cross-contamination, the mother and child libraries were prepared a month apart and were sequenced in separate runs. Between about 500,000 and 2,100,000 distinct TCR beta clonotypes were identified per donor. Naive TCR beta clonotypes were estimated from low-frequency clonotypes matched to each donor's FACS-determined naive share, without sorting.

This clonotype was obtained from a girl aged 2 to 10 in good health. Recombination joined TRBV2 with TRBJ2-4; a tentative D match to TRBD2 spans 6 bases. The sample taken for sequencing was blood. Here is the DNA: TGTGCCAGCAGTGACGGAGGGGTCGGAAACATTCAGTACTTC. This codes for CASSDGGVGNIQYF.